This TCR beta chain derives from a study of T cell responses to AZD1222 COVID-19 vaccine. In regard to this clone: The antigen is undetermined. The same CDR3 can be traced to other DNA sequences in this sample.

This CDR3 is 12 amino acids long. CDR1 and CDR2 (germline): MNHEY, SMNVEV (reference sequence). V was trimmed by 6 bases and J by 1 base, leaving 6 bases between them. The protocol was immunoSEQ multiplex PCR, while the TCRdb copy is restricted to in-frame clones and leaves out a portion. The data show tens of thousands of clones, with roughly 84% seen just once and 20% to 30% held by the top ten. General study results and limits: No repertoire was sampled before or during the peak T cell response, only after it.

The chain joins TRBV27 to TRBJ1-1; D is uncertain. The clonotype comes from an adult in good health. The sequenced sample was peripheral blood, obtained on day 0 of AZD1222 vaccination. CDR3 residues: CASRTGNTEAFF. CDR3 nucleotides: TGTGCCAGCAGGACCGGGAACACTGAAGCTTTCTTT.